This is a list of T cell receptor beta chains from one sample in a study of shared clonotypes between healthy human individuals. Data came from immunoSEQ multiplex PCR; TCRdb stores just in-frame clones and leaves some out. The sample holds 2 million to 2.5 million clones; about 90% are singletons and the top ten take 0.37%. Sequences were obtained from naive CD4+ T cells from PBMCs. Receptor source: a man between 18 and 35 years old in good health. Some clones in this sample may be carry-over from other donors' samples. CDR3s include the opening cysteine and the closing phenylalanine or tryptophan. The D gene is left open where the match is weak. Only some rows state a clone size, as once, few, many or a class for expanded clones.

j_gene | d_gene | abundance | v_gene | CDR3nt | CDR3aa
TRBJ2-5 | - | - | TRBV21-1 | TGTGCCAGCAGCAAAGCTGGGAGCGGGAGATTCCAAGAGACCCAGTACTTC | CASSKAGSGRFQETQYF
TRBJ1-1 | - | - | TRBV2 | TGTGCCAGCACCGCACAGGGAATGTGGACTGAAGCTTTCTTT | CASTAQGMWTEAFF
TRBJ2-7 | - | - | TRBV5-1 | TGCGCCAGCAGCTTGGCAGGGAACTACGAGCAGTACTTC | CASSLAGNYEQYF
TRBJ2-3 | - | - | TRBV18 | TGTGCCAGCTCACCCCCGCAGCGGGTGCGGTCAGATACGCAGTATTTT | CASSPPQRVRSDTQYF
TRBJ2-2 | TRBD2 | - | TRBV5-1 | TGCGCCAGCAGCCTAGCGGTGAACACCGGGGAGCTGTTTTTT | CASSLAVNTGELFF
TRBJ2-1 | - | - | TRBV28 | TGTGCCAGCCAGACCGGCGGGGCGAGCTCCTACAATGAGCAGTTCTTC | CASQTGGASSYNEQFF
TRBJ1-4 | TRBD1 | - | TRBV5-1 | TGCGCCAGCAGCGCTACCGGGACAGGGTCTGAAAAACTGTTTTTT | CASSATGTGSEKLFF
TRBJ1-5 | - | - | TRBV7-2 | TGTGCCAGCAGCCCCAGGGGAGGTGATCAGCCCCAGCATTTT | CASSPRGGDQPQHF
TRBJ2-7 | TRBD2 | - | TRBV28 | TGTGCCAGCAGTTCACCCGGGACTAGCGGGAGCTCCTACGAGCAGTACTTC | CASSSPGTSGSSYEQYF
TRBJ1-2 | - | once | TRBV7-2 | TGTGCCAGCAGCTTAAAAACAGGGAACTATGGCTACACCTTC | CASSLKTGNYGYTF
TRBJ2-7 | - | once | TRBV28 | TGTGCCAGCAGTTTAGGGCCCGGGGCCTACGAGCAGTACTTC | CASSLGPGAYEQYF
TRBJ1-5 | TRBD1 | - | TRBV19 | TGTGCCAGTAGTACCCCCCAGGCAGGGGGCAAACAGCCCCAGCATTTT | CASSTPQAGGKQPQHF
TRBJ2-1 | TRBD2 | - | TRBV28 | TGTGCCAGTAAAATAGCGGGAGGTCTAACCCACAATGAGCAGTTCTTC | CASKIAGGLTHNEQFF
TRBJ2-7 | - | - | TRBV29-1 | TGCAGCGCGGGATCGGACTACGAGCAGTACTTC | CSAGSDYEQYF
TRBJ1-2 | TRBD1 | - | TRBV5-1 | TGCGCCAGCAGCCTCCTGACAGGGGGCGATGGCTACACCTTC | CASSLLTGGDGYTF
TRBJ2-2 | - | - | TRBV7-3 | TGTGCCAGCAGCCCTCGTGGATTAATCGGTAACACCGGGGAGCTGTTTTTT | CASSPRGLIGNTGELFF
TRBJ1-1 | - | few | TRBV25-1 | TGTGCCAGCAGTGATCCGGGCTGTCACATGAACACTGAAGCTTTCTTT | CASSDPGCHMNTEAFF